This entry describes one TCR beta chain. V gave up 2 bases and J gave up 4 bases; unmatched junction bases: 7. Germline CDR1 is MNHNS and CDR2 is SASEGT. The CDR3 is made up of 15 amino acids. The data were obtained in a study of blood T cell repertoires in COVID-19. TCRdb keeps only in-frame clones here, not all; method: immunoSEQ multiplex PCR. The sample lists more than 200,000 clones; approximately 90% were seen once. The sequence came from a woman aged 30 to 39 who had recovered from COVID-19. Input material: PBMCs or T cells enriched from blood (not recorded which). V gene TRBV6-1 combines with J gene TRBJ2-7, with TRBD2 matching 8 bases. The CDR3 DNA reads as TGTGCCAGCAGTGAACGTCTAGCGGGTGGGTACGAGCAGTACTTC. This codes for CASSERLAGGYEQYF.